The 19 T cell receptor beta chains in this list originate from one sample, sequenced in a study of blood T cell repertoires in COVID-19. Sequencing used immunoSEQ multiplex PCR; TCRdb keeps in-frame clones, though not all of them. The profile covers about 140,000 clones, with 82% appearing a single time and roughly 4% taken by the ten largest. The sample comprised peripheral blood. Source of these receptors: an elderly woman with acute or convalescent COVID-19.

The V call is TRBV11-2, the J call TRBJ1-1, with TRBD1 matching 8 bases. The length of the CDR3 is 16 residues. V lost 2 bases, J lost 1 base, and 6 bases stayed unmatched. Germline CDR1 reads SGHAT; CDR2 reads FQNNGV. CDR3: CASSLFAGQENTEAFF. For the CDR3, the DNA is TGTGCCAGCAGCTTATTTGCGGGACAGGAGAACACTGAAGCTTTCTTT.

V gene TRBV9 combines with J gene TRBJ2-1, with no clear D. CDR1 and CDR2 (germline): SGDLS, YYNGEE. V lost 2 bases and J lost 6, with 18 bases in between. This CDR3 contains 16 residues. The CDR3 region is CASSVLIQANTNEQFF. DNA for the CDR3: TGTGCCAGCAGCGTTCTGATTCAGGCTAACACCAATGAGCAGTTCTTC.

This rearrangement joins TRBV7-2 to TRBJ1-1; 8 bases agree with TRBD1. CDR3 length equals 15 residues. The V gene end was trimmed by 1 base and the J gene end by 4 bases; junction bases not matched to a gene: 5. Germline CDR1 and CDR2: SGHTA and FQGNSA. CDR3 protein: CASSLGTGYGTEAFF. CDR3 bases: TGTGCCAGCAGCTTAGGGACAGGGTATGGCACTGAAGCTTTCTTT.

V and J are TRBV4-1 and TRBJ2-5; TRBD2 matches at 11 bases. Trimming cost V 1 base and J 3 bases; bases outside gene matches: 10. There are 18 residues in the CDR3. The germline gives CDR1 MGHRA, CDR2 YSYEKL. The CDR3 protein is CASSQALELAGEEETQYF. The CDR3 region has the DNA TGCGCCAGCAGCCAAGCTCTCGAACTAGCGGGAGAGGAAGAGACCCAGTACTTC.

This chain uses TRBV7-2 with TRBJ1-1; 10 bases agree with TRBD1. The V segment lost 3 bases and the J segment 10 bases; nucleotides outside the gene matches: 8. Germline-derived CDR1 and CDR2 are SGHTA and FQGNSA. This CDR3 has 14 residues. The CDR3 region has the DNA TGTGCCAGCAGCTTCAGACAGGGGGCAGTAACAGCTTTCTTT. Translation: CASSFRQGAVTAFF.

The chain combines TRBV9 with TRBJ2-1; 8 bases are shared with TRBD2. CDR1 and CDR2 (germline): SGDLS, YYNGEE. Trimming at V came to 4 bases and at J to 1 base, leaving 4 bases not matched to a gene. The CDR3 spans 15 residues. For the CDR3, the DNA is TGTGCCAGCAGCTTCAGCGGGGGATCCTACAATGAGCAGTTCTTC. Translation: CASSFSGGSYNEQFF.

V is TRBV5-1 and J is TRBJ1-2, with TRBD1 matching 9 bases. V dropped 4 bases and J dropped 2; count of bases not matched to a gene: 6. Germline values: CDR1 SGHRS, CDR2 YFSETQ. The CDR3 loop spans 15 amino acids. The CDR3 nucleotides are TGCGCCAGCAGCACCGGGGACAGGGCGAACTATGGCTACACCTTC. This gives the protein CASSTGDRANYGYTF.

The chain carries TRBV2 and TRBJ1-2; the match to TRBD1 covers 7 bases. Trimming cost V 6 bases and J 1 base; bases outside gene matches: 20. CDR3 length: 19 amino acids. The germline CDR1 and CDR2 sequences are SNHLY and FYNNEI. As DNA, the CDR3 is TGTGCCAGCAGAGGTCTTACAGGGGCGGGGATTAAGTATAACTATGGCTACACCTTC. This sequence encodes CASRGLTGAGIKYNYGYTF.

This clone was seen a handful of times. The chain combines TRBV6-5 with TRBJ1-2, with 8 bases fitting TRBD1. V was pared by 6 bases and J by 4 bases, with 4 bases of the junction left unmatched. The CDR3 has 13 residues. Germline CDR1 is MNHEY and CDR2 is SVGAGI. CDR3 sequence (DNA): TGTGCCAGCAGGGGGACAGGAGGCTATGGCTACACCTTC. It encodes CASRGTGGYGYTF.

The J gene is TRBJ1-4, the V gene TRBV27; no firm D call. The CDR3 totals 11 residues. V was pared by 8 bases and J by 7 bases, with 8 bases between. Germline CDR1 reads MNHEY; CDR2 reads SMNVEV (reference sequence). CDR3 nucleotide sequence: TGTGCCAGCCGCCGAGGTGAAAAACTGTTTTTT. It encodes CASRRGEKLFF. Using reference TRBV27 and TRBJ1-4 for the parts outside the CDR3, the full variable domain is EAQVTQNPRYLITVTGKKLTVTCSQNMNHEYMSWYRQDPGLGLRQIYYSMNVEVTDKGDVPEGYKVSRKEKRNFPLILESPSPNQTSLYFCASRRGEKLFFGSGTQLSVL.

The rearrangement uses TRBV10-3 and TRBJ2-1, with 8 bases matching TRBD1. V lost 3 bases and J lost 9; bases outside the gene matches: 13. The CDR3 totals 16 residues. Germline values: CDR1 ENHRY, CDR2 SYGVKD. The CDR3 region is CAISDGTGGLSGEQFF. The CDR3 DNA sequence: TGTGCCATCAGTGACGGGACAGGTGGTCTTAGTGGTGAGCAGTTCTTC.

V usage is TRBV6-5 and J usage is TRBJ1-2; no firm D call. This CDR3 has 13 amino acids. Germline V CDR1 and CDR2: MNHEY, SVGAGI. Trimming took 6 bases from V and 2 from J, leaving 10 bases between them. CDR3: CASRAGENYGYTF. In DNA, the CDR3 is TGTGCCAGCAGGGCCGGGGAGAACTATGGCTACACCTTC.

The chain carries TRBV19 and TRBJ1-2; a possible D gene is TRBD1 (5 bases). Trimming stripped 7 bases from V and 7 bases from J, with 16 bases between. The germline gives CDR1 LNHDA, CDR2 SQIVND (reference sequence). This CDR3 comprises 13 residues. The CDR3 sequence is CASTSAPQGGYTF. In DNA, the CDR3 is TGTGCCAGTACCTCGGCACCCCAGGGTGGCTACACCTTC.

The V gene is TRBV18, the J gene TRBJ2-1, with 7 positions matching TRBD2. The CDR3 length is 18 residues. Per the germline V gene, CDR1 is KGHSH and CDR2 is LQKENI. Unmatched junction bases numbered 14, after V lost 4 bases and J lost 2 bases. CDR3 bases: TGTGCCAGCTCACTAGCCCCCACTGTAGCGGGCGCCTACAATGAGCAGTTCTTC. Translation: CASSLAPTVAGAYNEQFF.

The chain is built from TRBV6-6 and TRBJ2-1; D may be TRBD2 (5 bases). V dropped 2 bases and J dropped 8 bases, with 10 bases sitting between them. Germline CDR1 reads MNHNY; CDR2 reads SVGAGI (reference sequence). The CDR3 totals 13 residues. The CDR3, as DNA: TGTGCCAGCAGTTACCTACTAGGCCATGAGCAGTTCTTC. Encoded protein: CASSYLLGHEQFF.

The chain carries TRBV15 and TRBJ1-5; tentatively, D is TRBD1 (5 bases). Germline V gene data show CDR1 as LNHNV and CDR2 as YYDKDF (reference sequence). This CDR3 has 16 residues. V lost 1 base to trimming and J lost 2 bases, with 12 bases between them. This CDR3 reads CATSRGGGVGNQPQHF. The DNA of the CDR3 is TGTGCCACCAGCAGAGGGGGAGGGGTGGGCAATCAGCCCCAGCATTTT.

This chain links TRBV7-2 with TRBJ2-7; possibly TRBD1 for D (6 bases). Germline CDR1 reads SGHTA; CDR2 reads FQGNSA. The CDR3 totals 14 residues. With 2 bases removed from V and 2 bases from J, the gap between germline ends came to 10 bases. The CDR3 nucleotides are TGTGCCAGCAGCTTAATGGGGGCACCCTACGAGCAGTACTTC. Its translation is CASSLMGAPYEQYF.

The chain employs TRBV4-1 and TRBJ1-5; no clear D gene. V lost 4 bases and J lost 0, with 13 bases in between. Germline assignment: CDR1 MGHRA and CDR2 YSYEKL. CDR3 size: 16 residues. The CDR3 DNA reads TGCGCCAGCAGCCCCCGGCCGGGAAATAGCAATCAGCCCCAGCATTTT. The encoded protein is CASSPRPGNSNQPQHF.

The chain is built from TRBV15 and TRBJ2-3; TRBD2 matches 7 bases. Germline CDR1 LNHNV, CDR2 YYDKDF (reference sequence). CDR3 length: 14 residues. V was clipped by 5 bases and J by 3 bases; unmatched bases: 5. The CDR3 DNA follows: TGTGCCACCAGCGGCGGGAGTTGGACAGATACGCAGTATTTT. It specifies CATSGGSWTDTQYF.